This T cell receptor beta chain was sequenced during a study of OX40 agonist ivuxolimab in advanced cancers. V lost 3 bases and J 0 bases, leaving 9 bases between the germline ends. The CDR3 extends over 14 amino acids. Germline CDR1 ENHRY, CDR2 SYGVKD. TCRdb keeps only in-frame clones here, not all; method: immunoSEQ multiplex PCR. The data contain tens of thousands of clones, roughly 84% of them seen just once; the ten biggest clones take up 4% to 6%. This receptor was obtained from an adult with an advanced solid tumor such as melanoma, head and neck, liver or kidney cancer. The chain recombines TRBV10-3 with TRBJ2-7; the D call may be TRBD1 or TRBD2 (6 bases each). The source material was CD4+ or CD8+ T cells sorted from blood, sampled in a trial of the OX40 agonist ivuxolimab. The CDR3 spells CAISESGASYEQYF. CDR3 DNA sequence: TGTGCCATCAGTGAATCGGGGGCCTCCTACGAGCAGTACTTC.